The 5 T cell receptor beta chains reported below all come from one sample, sequenced in a study of cytomegalovirus exposure and HLA in healthy donors. The table came from immunoSEQ multiplex PCR; TCRdb's copy has only in-frame clones and leaves some out. The sample consists of some 170,000 clones, about 89% of them appearing once. The specimen sequenced was PBMCs. The receptors shown here come from a man aged 18 to 29 in good health and CMV-seropositive.

The V call is TRBV5-1, the J call TRBJ2-3, with 13 bases fitting TRBD2. Trimming cost V 4 bases and J 6 bases; bases outside gene matches: 5. CDR1 SGHRS and CDR2 YFSETQ come from the germline V gene. The CDR3 is made up of 15 amino acids. CDR3 amino acids: CASSGLAGASDTQYF. The CDR3 nucleotides are TGCGCCAGCAGCGGACTAGCGGGAGCAAGTGATACGCAGTATTTT.

The J gene is TRBJ1-1, the V gene TRBV5-1; D uncertain. This CDR3 spans 16 amino acids. Germline lookup yields CDR1 SGHRS and CDR2 YFSETQ. Trimming pared 0 bases from V and 4 bases from J, leaving 16 bases between. Here the CDR3 DNA reads TGCGCCAGCAGCTTGGCCCCGAGGGATCGGATCACTGAAGCTTTCTTT. Translating gives CASSLAPRDRITEAFF.

This chain uses TRBV2 with TRBJ2-1, with D unresolved. The CDR3 totals 10 residues. V was clipped by 4 bases and J by 9 bases, with 4 bases between them. Germline V lookup: CDR1 SNHLY, CDR2 FYNNEI. For the CDR3, the DNA is TGTGCCAGCAGTGGGAGTGAGCAGTTCTTC. It translates to CASSGSEQFF. The full variable domain, rest sourced from reference TRBV2 and TRBJ2-1, is EPEVTQTPSHQVTQMGQEVILRCVPISNHLYFYWYRQILGQKVEFLVSFYNNEISEKSEIFDDQFSVERPDGSNFTLKIRSTKLEDSAMYFCASSGSEQFFGPGTRLTVL.

The chain combines TRBV20-1 with TRBJ2-7; D remains unclear. Germline assignment: CDR1 DFQATT and CDR2 SNEGSKA (reference sequence). V was clipped by 3 bases and J by 2 bases, with 5 bases between them. The CDR3 spans 11 residues. In nucleotides, the CDR3 is TGCAGTGCTAGGTCAACCTACGAGCAGTACTTC. This encodes CSARSTYEQYF.

The chain links TRBV30 to TRBJ2-3; D perhaps matches TRBD1 (6 bases). V lost 1 base to trimming and J lost 7 bases, with 9 bases between them. Germline V lookup: CDR1 GTSNPN, CDR2 SVGIG (reference sequence). This CDR3 has 12 residues. The CDR3 nucleotides read TGTGCCTGGAGTGAAGGACAGTATACGCAGTATTTT. This encodes CAWSEGQYTQYF.